What follows is one T cell receptor (beta chain) and its context. Its antigen is as yet unknown. The data are from a study of cytomegalovirus exposure and HLA in healthy donors. PCR used 60 Vbeta primers and 13 Jbeta primers. Sequenced by immunoSEQ multiplex PCR; TCRdb stores in-frame clones only, minus some. The sample consists of 120,000 to 150,000 clones, about 83% of them appearing once. The V and J ends lost 4 bases and 10 bases, in that order; junction bases with no gene match: 4. The CDR3 loop spans 12 amino acids. CDR1 and CDR2 from the germline V gene are SQVTM and ANQGSEA. Study findings and constraints: TRBV6-2, TRBV6-3 and other indistinguishable V segments were excluded. In vitro checks showed that three CMV-associated chains really do target CMV antigens.

The sequenced material came from PBMCs. The receptor's source is a man aged 40-49 years in good health and CMV-seropositive. This chain joins TRBV29-1 and TRBJ1-1; 12 nucleotides align to TRBD1. The chain's CDR3 is CSVGDRGQSAFF. CDR3 bases: TGCAGCGTTGGGGACAGGGGGCAATCAGCTTTCTTT.